This TCR beta chain was retrieved from a study of blood T cell repertoires in COVID-19 (TCRdb year 2020). In terms of the full investigation: Samples from collaborators originated in the United States, Italy and Spain and spanned both the acute and convalescent phases of COVID-19. Where HLA class I and class II types were available, the types were taken from metadata supplied by the sample provider, not from assay-based typing. The repertoires were released in a freely available public database meant as a resource for research on the immune response to SARS-CoV-2. The dataset comprised deeply sampled blood TCRbeta repertoires from subjects exposed to, actively infected with, or recovered from COVID-19. A de-identified subject ID, COVID-19 status, age in years and sex were almost always included in the sample metadata. The prospective study material was composed of cDNA or gDNA derived from T cells, B-cell-depleted T cells, or PBMCs. Samples were obtained from the ongoing ImmuneRACE study (first 160 participants) and from approximately 1,200 subjects provided by 6 global collaborators. Here is what the overall study found, with its caveats: The amount of clinical and demographic metadata varied by source and participant and was provided uncurated.

The CDR3 runs 15 amino acids, cysteine and phenylalanine included. CDR3 DNA is the only sequence kept; it has 45 bases, read in frame from the first base. The V and J ends are trimmed by 3 bases and 4 bases, leaving 13 bases between them. CDR1 and CDR2 are read off the germline V gene (reference sequence) as LNHNV and YYDKDF. TCRbeta CDR3 regions were amplified from genomic DNA using the immunoSEQ Assay, a bias-controlled multiplex PCR. Under the source paper's analysis protocol: Within the assay, amplification of reference gene primers was used to estimate how many nucleated cells each sample contained. Sequence reads were collapsed and filtered to measure the absolute abundance of every unique TCRbeta CDR3 rearrangement. For each sample, productive Simpson clonality was calculated as the square root of Simpson's diversity index over productive rearrangements. Sourced from immuneACCESS, this table was stored by TCRdb with only in-frame sequences that have V and J called. A share of the clones is absent; for the studies checked, an unresolved V gene accounts for under half, and the remainder has no known explanation. V, J and clone size are taken as reported in that table, and D and trimming were inferred from the DNA itself. For this sample there are more than 250,000 clones; 87% appear just once. The ten largest clonotypes hold 6% of the sample.

Participants in the prospective study were enrolled through a virtual design, were aged roughly 18 to 100 years, and lived in under 25 United States geographic areas. To assign participants to cohorts, the prospective study relied on clinical history that participants themselves reported in a screening survey and a study questionnaire. Recovered participants in ImmuneRACE Cohort 3 were defined by two consecutive negative NP/OP PCR tests, clearance by a healthcare professional, or resolution of symptoms. In the prospective study, mobile phlebotomists collected whole blood, serum and a nasopharyngeal or oropharyngeal swab from each participant. Over a 2-month period, participants in the prospective study had the option of providing additional blood draws and questionnaires. Before DNA extraction, blood samples from the prospective study were shipped at room temperature or frozen. The sample holds one count of this clone. Its antigen is not yet known. Base quality data are lacking; no much larger clone is found one base away.

The sequenced material came from PBMCs or T cells enriched from blood (not recorded which). The sequence derives from a woman aged 40 to 55 who had recovered from COVID-19. Recombination connected TRBV15 to TRBJ2-1; the D region possibly corresponds to TRBD2 (6 bases align). The nucleotide sequence reads TGTGCCACCAGCAGGGACGGCGGGACTTACAATGAGCAGTTCTTC. The resulting protein is CATSRDGGTYNEQFF.